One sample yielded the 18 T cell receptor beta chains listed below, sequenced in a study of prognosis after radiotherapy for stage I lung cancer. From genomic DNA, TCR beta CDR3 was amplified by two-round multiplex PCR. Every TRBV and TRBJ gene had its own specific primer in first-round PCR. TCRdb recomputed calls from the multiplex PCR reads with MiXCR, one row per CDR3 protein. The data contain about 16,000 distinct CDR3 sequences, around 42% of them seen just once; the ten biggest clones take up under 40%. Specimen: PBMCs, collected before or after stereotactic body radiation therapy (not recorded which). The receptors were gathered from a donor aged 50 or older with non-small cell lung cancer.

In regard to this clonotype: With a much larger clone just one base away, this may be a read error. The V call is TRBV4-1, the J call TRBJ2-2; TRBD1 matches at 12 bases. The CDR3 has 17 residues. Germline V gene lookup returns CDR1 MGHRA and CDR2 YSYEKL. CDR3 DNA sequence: TGCGCCAGCAGCAAAGATCCGGGACAGGGGGCGGGTGGGGAGCTGTTTTTT. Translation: CASSKDPGQGAGGELFF.

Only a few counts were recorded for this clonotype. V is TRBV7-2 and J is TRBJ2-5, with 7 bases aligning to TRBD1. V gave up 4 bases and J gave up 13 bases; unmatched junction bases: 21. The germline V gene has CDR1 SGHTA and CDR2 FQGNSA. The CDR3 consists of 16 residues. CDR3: CASSSQAGTDVAYRYF. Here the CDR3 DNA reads TGTGCCAGCAGCTCGCAGGCCGGGACAGACGTCGCGTACAGGTACTTC.

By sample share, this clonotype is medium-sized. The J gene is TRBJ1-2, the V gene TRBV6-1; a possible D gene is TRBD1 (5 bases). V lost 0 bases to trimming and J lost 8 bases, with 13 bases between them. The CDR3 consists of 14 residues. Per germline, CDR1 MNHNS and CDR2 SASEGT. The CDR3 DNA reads TGTGCCAGCAGTGAAGCTGGTAGGGGTGAAGGCTACACCTTC. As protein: CASSEAGRGEGYTF.

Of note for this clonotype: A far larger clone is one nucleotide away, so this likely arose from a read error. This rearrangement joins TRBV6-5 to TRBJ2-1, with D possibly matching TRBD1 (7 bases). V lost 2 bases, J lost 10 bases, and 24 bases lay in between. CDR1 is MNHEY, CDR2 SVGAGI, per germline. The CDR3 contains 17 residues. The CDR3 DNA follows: TGTGCCAGCAGTTACCCCTGGGGGGATGACAGGGCTTGCGAGCAGTTCTTC. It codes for CASSYPWGDDRACEQFF.

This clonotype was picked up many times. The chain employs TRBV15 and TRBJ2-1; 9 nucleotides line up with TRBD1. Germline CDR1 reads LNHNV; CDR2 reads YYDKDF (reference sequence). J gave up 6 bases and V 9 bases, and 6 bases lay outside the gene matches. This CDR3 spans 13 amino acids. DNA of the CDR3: TGTGCCACTTCTTCGGGACAGGGCAATGAGCAGTTCTTC. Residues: CATSSGQGNEQFF.

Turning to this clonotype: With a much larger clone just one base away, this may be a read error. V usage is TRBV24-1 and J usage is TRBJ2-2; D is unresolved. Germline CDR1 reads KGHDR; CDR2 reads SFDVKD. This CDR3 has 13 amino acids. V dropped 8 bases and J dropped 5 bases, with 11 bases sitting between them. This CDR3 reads CATTLVPTGELFF. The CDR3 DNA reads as TGTGCCACCACCTTGGTACCTACCGGGGAGCTGTTTTTT.

The CDR3 sequence is CASSLEWDIEQYF. CDR3 sequence (DNA): TGTGCCAGCAGCTTGGAATGGGACATCGAGCAGTACTTC. This chain joins TRBV5-5 and TRBJ2-7, with a possible D match to TRBD1 (6 bases). Deletions cut 0 bases from V and 6 bases from J, with 10 bases between. Looked up from germline, CDR1 is SGHKS and CDR2 is YYEKEE (reference sequence). The CDR3 is 13 residues long.

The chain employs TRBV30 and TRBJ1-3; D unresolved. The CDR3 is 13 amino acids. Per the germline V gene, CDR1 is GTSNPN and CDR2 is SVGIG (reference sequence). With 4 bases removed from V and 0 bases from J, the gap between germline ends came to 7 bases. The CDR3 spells CAWTASSGNTIYF. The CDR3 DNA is TGTGCCTGGACTGCAAGCTCTGGAAACACCATATATTTT.

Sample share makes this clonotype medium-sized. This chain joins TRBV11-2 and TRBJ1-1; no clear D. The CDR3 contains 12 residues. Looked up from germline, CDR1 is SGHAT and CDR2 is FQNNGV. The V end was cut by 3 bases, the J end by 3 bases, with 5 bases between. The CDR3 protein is CASSFTDTEAFF. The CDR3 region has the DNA TGTGCCAGCAGCTTTACTGACACTGAAGCTTTCTTT.

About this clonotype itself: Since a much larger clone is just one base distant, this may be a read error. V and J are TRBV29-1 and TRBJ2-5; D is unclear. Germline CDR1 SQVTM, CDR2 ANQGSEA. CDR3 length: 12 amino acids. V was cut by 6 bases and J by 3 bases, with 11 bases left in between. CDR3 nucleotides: TGCAGCGTACCGGGCTCTGAAGAGACCCAGTACTTC. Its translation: CSVPGSEETQYF.

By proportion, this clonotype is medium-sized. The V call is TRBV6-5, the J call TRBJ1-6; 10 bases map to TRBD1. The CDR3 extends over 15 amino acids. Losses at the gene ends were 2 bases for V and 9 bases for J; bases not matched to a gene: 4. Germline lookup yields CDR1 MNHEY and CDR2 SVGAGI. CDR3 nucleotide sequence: TGTGCCAGCAGTTACGAAGGACAGGGGGTTTCACCCCTCCACTTT. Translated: CASSYEGQGVSPLHF.

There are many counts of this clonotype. CDR3 in DNA: TGTGCCAGTAGTTCTCTGAGGGGACGGGGGAACACTGAAGCTTTCTTT. Protein sequence: CASSSLRGRGNTEAFF. The rearrangement links TRBV19 to TRBJ1-1; D perhaps matches TRBD1 (5 bases). This CDR3 comprises 16 residues. Between the trimmed V and J ends, which lost 5 bases and 1 base, there was a span of 17 bases. Germline loops: CDR1 LNHDA, CDR2 SQIVND (reference sequence).

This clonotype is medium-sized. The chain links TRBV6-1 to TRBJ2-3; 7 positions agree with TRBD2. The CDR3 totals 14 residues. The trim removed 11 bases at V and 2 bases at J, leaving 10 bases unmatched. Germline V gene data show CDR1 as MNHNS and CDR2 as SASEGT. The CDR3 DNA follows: TGTGCCGGGGGGGACTATGGCGACACAGATACGCAGTATTTT. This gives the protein CAGGDYGDTDTQYF.

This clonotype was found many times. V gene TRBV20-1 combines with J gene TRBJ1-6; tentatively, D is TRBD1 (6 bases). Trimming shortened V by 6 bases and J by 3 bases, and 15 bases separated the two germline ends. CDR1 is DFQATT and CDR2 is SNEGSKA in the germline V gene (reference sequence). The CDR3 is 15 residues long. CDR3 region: CSAPGGAGYNSPLHF. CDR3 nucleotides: TGCAGTGCCCCTGGGGGGGCGGGCTATAATTCACCCCTCCACTTT.

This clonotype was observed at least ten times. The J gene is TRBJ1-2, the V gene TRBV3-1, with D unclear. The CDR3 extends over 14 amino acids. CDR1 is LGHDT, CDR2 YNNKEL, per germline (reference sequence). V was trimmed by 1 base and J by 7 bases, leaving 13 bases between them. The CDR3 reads CASSQALGRGGYTF. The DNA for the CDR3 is TGTGCCAGCAGCCAAGCACTAGGGAGAGGTGGCTACACCTTC.

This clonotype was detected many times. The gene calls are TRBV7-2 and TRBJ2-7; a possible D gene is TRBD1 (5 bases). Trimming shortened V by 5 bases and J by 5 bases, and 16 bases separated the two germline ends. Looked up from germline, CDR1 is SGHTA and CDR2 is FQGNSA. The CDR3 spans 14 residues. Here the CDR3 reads CASSAKTGLNEQYF. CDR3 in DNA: TGTGCCAGCAGCGCAAAAACAGGTTTGAACGAGCAGTACTTC.

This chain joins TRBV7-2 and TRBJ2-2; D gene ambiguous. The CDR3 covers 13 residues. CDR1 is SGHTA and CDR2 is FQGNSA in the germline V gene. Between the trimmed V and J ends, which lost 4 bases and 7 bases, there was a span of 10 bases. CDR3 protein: CASSSALGGELFF. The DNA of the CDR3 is TGTGCCAGCAGCTCCGCCCTTGGCGGGGAGCTGTTTTTT.

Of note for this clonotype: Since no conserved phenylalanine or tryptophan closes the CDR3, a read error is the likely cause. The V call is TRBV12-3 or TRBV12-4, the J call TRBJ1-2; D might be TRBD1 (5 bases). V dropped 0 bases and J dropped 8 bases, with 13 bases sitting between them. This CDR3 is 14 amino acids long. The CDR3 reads CASSLAADSHGYTS. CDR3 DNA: TGTGCCAGCAGTTTAGCTGCCGACAGTCACGGCTACACCTCC.